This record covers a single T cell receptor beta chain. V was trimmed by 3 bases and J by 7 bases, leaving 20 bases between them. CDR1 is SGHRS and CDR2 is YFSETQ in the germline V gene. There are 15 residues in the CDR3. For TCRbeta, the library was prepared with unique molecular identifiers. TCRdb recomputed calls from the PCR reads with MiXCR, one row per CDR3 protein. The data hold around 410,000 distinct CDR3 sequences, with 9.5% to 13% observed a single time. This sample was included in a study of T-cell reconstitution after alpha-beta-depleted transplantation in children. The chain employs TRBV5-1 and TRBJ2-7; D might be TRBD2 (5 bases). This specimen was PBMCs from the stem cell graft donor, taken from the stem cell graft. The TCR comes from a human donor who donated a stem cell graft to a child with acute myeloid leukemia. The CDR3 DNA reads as TGCGCCAGCAGCTCCGTTACCGGGTCCTCGGGGGAGCAGTACTTC. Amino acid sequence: CASSSVTGSSGEQYF. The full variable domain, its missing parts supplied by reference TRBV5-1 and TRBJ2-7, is KAGVTQTPRYLIKTRGQQVTLSCSPISGHRSVSWYQQTPGQGLQFLFEYFSETQRNKGNFPGRFSGRQFSNSRSEMNVSTLELGDSALYLCASSSVTGSSGEQYFGPGTRLTVT.